This TCR beta chain was identified in a study of cytomegalovirus exposure and HLA in healthy donors. Looking at the study overall: An earlier analysis found 110 million or so unique TCR beta sequences from about 190 million T cells. Points from the study as a whole: An ancestry cluster, one associated with Asian ancestry, reportedly showed fewer N-insertions than the approximately 650-donor mean in a later analysis. With later analysis, a missense DCLRE1C variant became linked to TCR beta V- and J-gene trimming. An analysis that came later showed most CMV-associated TCR beta chains appearing HLA-restricted.

This PCR relied on a set of 60 Vbeta primers and 13 Jbeta primers. Only in-frame clones appear in the TCRdb table, and some are missing; sequencing was by immunoSEQ multiplex PCR. This sample yields about 170,000 clones, of which 80% to 85% are seen a single time; approximately 1.2% belongs to the top ten. Looked up from germline, CDR1 is LNHDA and CDR2 is SQIVND (reference sequence). V was shortened by 6 bases and J by 1 base, with 9 bases between the two germline ends. This CDR3 is built from 13 residues. Notes on this clone: The antigen remains unidentified.

Sequencing input: PBMCs. The chain recombines TRBV19 with TRBJ1-1; D is possibly TRBD1 (6 bases). The clonotype originates from a boy aged 2-9 years in good health and CMV-seronegative. Written as DNA, the CDR3 is TGTGCCAGTAGATCGACAGGGAACACTGAAGCTTTCTTT. Translation gives CASRSTGNTEAFF.